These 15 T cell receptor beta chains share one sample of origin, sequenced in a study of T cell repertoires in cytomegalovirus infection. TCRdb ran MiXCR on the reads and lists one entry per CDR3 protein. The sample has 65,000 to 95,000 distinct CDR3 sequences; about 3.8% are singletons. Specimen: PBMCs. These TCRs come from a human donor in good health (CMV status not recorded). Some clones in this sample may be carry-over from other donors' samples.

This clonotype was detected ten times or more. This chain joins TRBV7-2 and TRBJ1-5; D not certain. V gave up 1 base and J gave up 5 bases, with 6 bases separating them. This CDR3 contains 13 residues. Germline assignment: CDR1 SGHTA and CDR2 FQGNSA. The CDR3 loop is CASSLEFDQPQHF. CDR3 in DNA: TGTGCCAGCAGCTTAGAGTTCGATCAGCCCCAGCATTTT.

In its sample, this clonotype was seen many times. The CDR3 region is CASSRDNRGPTYGYTF. In DNA, the CDR3 is TGCGCCAGCAGCCGTGACAACAGGGGGCCGACCTATGGCTACACCTTC. The rearrangement joins TRBV4-1 to TRBJ1-2; 9 nucleotides agree with TRBD1. Looked up from germline, CDR1 is MGHRA and CDR2 is YSYEKL. The CDR3 sequence is 16 residues long. V lost 4 bases, J lost 4 bases, and 10 bases stayed unmatched.

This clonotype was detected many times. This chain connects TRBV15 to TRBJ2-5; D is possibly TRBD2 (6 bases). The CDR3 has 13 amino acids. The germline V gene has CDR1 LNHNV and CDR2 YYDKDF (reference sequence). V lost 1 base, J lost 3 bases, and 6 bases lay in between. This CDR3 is CATSRAGEETQYF. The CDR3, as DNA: TGTGCCACCAGCAGAGCGGGAGAAGAGACCCAGTACTTC.

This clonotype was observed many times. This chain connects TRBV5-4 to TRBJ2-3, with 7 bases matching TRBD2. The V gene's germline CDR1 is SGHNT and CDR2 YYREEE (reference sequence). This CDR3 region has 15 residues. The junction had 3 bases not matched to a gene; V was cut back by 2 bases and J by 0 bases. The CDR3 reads CASSFLAESTDTQYF. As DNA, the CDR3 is TGTGCCAGCAGCTTCCTAGCGGAGAGCACAGATACGCAGTATTTT.

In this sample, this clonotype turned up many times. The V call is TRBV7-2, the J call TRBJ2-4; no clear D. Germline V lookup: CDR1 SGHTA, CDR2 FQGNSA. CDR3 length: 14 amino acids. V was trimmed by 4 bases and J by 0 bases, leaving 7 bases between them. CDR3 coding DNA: TGTGCCAGCAGCTCCACTCTAGCCAAAAACATTCAGTACTTC. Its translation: CASSSTLAKNIQYF.

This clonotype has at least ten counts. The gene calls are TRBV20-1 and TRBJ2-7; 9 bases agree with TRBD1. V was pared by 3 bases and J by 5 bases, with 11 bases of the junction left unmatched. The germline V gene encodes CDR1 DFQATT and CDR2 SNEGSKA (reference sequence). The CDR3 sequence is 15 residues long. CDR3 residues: CSASRPRDREDEQYF. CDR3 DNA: TGCAGTGCTAGCCGGCCCCGGGACAGGGAGGACGAGCAGTACTTC.

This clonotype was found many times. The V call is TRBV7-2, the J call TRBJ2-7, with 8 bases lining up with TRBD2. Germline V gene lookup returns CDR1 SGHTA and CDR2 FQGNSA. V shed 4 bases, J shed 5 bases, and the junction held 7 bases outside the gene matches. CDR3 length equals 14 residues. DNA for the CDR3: TGTGCCAGCAGCTATGCGGGGGGTAGGAACGAGCAGTACTTC. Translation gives CASSYAGGRNEQYF.

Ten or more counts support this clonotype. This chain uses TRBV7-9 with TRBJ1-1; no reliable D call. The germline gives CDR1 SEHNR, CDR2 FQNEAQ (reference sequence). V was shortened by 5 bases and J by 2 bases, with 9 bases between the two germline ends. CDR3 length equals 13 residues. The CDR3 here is CASSADANTEAFF. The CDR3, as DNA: TGTGCCAGCAGCGCAGACGCCAACACTGAAGCTTTCTTT.

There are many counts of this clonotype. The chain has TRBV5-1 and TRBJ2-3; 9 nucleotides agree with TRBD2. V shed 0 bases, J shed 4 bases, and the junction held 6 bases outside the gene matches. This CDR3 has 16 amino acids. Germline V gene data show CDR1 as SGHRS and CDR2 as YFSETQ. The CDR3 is CASSLAGRGGPDTQYF. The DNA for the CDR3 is TGCGCCAGCAGCTTGGCTGGGCGGGGGGGCCCAGATACGCAGTATTTT.

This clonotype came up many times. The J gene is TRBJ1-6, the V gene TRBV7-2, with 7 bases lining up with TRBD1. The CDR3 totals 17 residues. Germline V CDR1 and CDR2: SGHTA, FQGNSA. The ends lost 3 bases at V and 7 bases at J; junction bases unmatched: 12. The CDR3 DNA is TGTGCCAGCAGCTTCAGGGGGGGGCTGGTCTACAATTCACCCCTCCACTTT. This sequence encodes CASSFRGGLVYNSPLHF.

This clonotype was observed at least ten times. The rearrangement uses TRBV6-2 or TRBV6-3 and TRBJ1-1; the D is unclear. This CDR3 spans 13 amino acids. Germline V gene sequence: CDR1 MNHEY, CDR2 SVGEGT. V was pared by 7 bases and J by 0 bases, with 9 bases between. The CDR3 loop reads CASTAILNTEAFF. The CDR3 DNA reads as TGTGCCAGCACTGCGATTTTGAACACTGAAGCTTTCTTT.

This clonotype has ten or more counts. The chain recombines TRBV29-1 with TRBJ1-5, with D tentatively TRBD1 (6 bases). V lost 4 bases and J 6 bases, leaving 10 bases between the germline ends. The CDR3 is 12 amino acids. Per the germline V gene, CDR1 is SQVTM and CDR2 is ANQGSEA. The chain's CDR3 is CSVGSRGQPQHF. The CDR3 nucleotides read TGCAGCGTTGGGAGCAGGGGTCAGCCCCAGCATTTT.

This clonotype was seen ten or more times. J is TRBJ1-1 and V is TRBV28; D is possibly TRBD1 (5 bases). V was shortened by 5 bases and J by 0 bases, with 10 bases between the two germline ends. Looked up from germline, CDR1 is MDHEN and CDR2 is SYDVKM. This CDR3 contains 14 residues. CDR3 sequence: CASSQVRVNTEAFF. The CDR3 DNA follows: TGTGCCAGCAGTCAAGTCAGGGTGAACACTGAAGCTTTCTTT.

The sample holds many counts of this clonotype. CDR3 DNA sequence: TGTGCCAGCAGCCCTGACAGAACCTACGAGCAGTACTTC. It codes for CASSPDRTYEQYF. The chain employs TRBV7-2 and TRBJ2-7; perhaps TRBD1 as D (5 bases). Germline V lookup: CDR1 SGHTA, CDR2 FQGNSA. The CDR3 consists of 13 residues. V was trimmed by 5 bases and J by 2 bases, leaving 10 bases between them.

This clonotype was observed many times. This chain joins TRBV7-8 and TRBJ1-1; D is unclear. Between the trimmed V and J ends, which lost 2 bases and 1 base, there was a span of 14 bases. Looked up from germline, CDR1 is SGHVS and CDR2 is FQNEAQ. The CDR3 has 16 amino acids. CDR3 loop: CASSLSDGPGNTEAFF. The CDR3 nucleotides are TGTGCCAGCAGCTTATCAGACGGGCCAGGGAACACTGAAGCTTTCTTT.